The T cell receptor beta chain under discussion was sequenced for a study of shared clonotypes between healthy human individuals. The wider study: The donor pool was made up of two women and a few men aged 18 to 49. Study results and caveats: Researchers sampled blood only, noting tissue repertoires likely differ. The diversity represented, both genetic and in exposure history, was limited by few donors.

Only in-frame clones appear in the TCRdb table, and some are missing; sequencing was by immunoSEQ multiplex PCR. Among millions of clones listed, roughly nine tenths were seen once. Germline V CDR1 and CDR2: SGHTA, FQGNSA. The junction had 8 bases not matched to a gene; V was cut back by 6 bases and J by 3 bases. This CDR3 is 15 amino acids long. About this clone itself: The antigen is undetermined.

The V gene is TRBV7-2, the J gene TRBJ1-5, with TRBD1 identical over 7 bases. Material for sequencing was naive CD4+ T cells sorted from blood. Stated subset: CD45RA+ positively selected. The origin of this receptor is a man younger than 35 in good health. The CDR3 here is CASSYSGTDNQPQHF. The CDR3 DNA reads TGTGCCAGCAGTTACTCCGGGACAGACAATCAGCCCCAGCATTTT.